The clone carrying this T cell receptor beta chain came up a few times. Its antigen is currently unknown. Tissue from the graft was processed to free its intraepithelial and lamina propria lymphocytes. This sample was taken from a study of graft-versus-host responses after intestinal transplantation. Study in general: Anti-thymocyte globulin served as induction for all recipients, who then took tacrolimus and steroids for about 3 years. Study outcomes and limitations: Early HvG declines after transplant were associated with peak circulating GvH clone levels. Recipient marrow held GvH clones, some first seen in ileum or blood.

TCRdb's copy holds only in-frame clones and misses some; the assay was immunoSEQ multiplex PCR. The sample gives approximately 12,000 clones, 76% of which show up once; approximately 11% is in the top ten. The CDR3 contains 14 residues. Trimming cost V 8 bases and J 1 base, with 14 bases left between them. Germline V CDR1 and CDR2: MNHEY, SMNVEV (reference sequence). The TCR comes from a human patient who received an intestinal transplant, so some T cells may come from the graft donor. Here the sequenced sample was ileum tissue, taken 23 days after intestinal transplant. V gene TRBV27 combines with J gene TRBJ1-1; TRBD1 might be the D (5 bases). The CDR3 DNA follows: TGTGCCAGCGCCCGGGGGGGGACGAACACTGAAGCTTTCTTT. Translating gives CASARGGTNTEAFF.